The text below deals with one TCR beta chain. Measured with immunoSEQ multiplex PCR; TCRdb has only the in-frame clones, and not every one. The data contain some 87,000 clones, approximately 96% of them singletons. The data stem from a study of technical replicates of blood from a few donors. Germline CDR1 is PRHDT and CDR2 is FYEKMQ (reference sequence). The CDR3 has 14 residues. V dropped 5 bases and J dropped 6 bases, with 15 bases sitting between them. Specimen: T cells isolated from PBMCs. The rearrangement links TRBV13 to TRBJ2-3; D is unclear. This TCR came from a human donor in good health. CDR3 nucleotides: TGTGCCAGCAGCCCGATAAACATACAGGATACGCAGTATTTT. Encoded protein: CASSPINIQDTQYF. Full variable domain (outside the CDR3, taken from reference TRBV13 and TRBJ2-3): AAGVIQSPRHLIKEKRETATLKCYPIPRHDTVYWYQQGPGQDPQFLISFYEKMQSDKGSIPDRFSAQQFSDYHSELNMSSLELGDSALYFCASSPINIQDTQYFGPGTRLTVL.